These 22 T cell receptor beta chains share one sample of origin, sequenced in a study of shared clonotypes between healthy human individuals. CD45RO-negative, CCR7-positively selected cells formed the naive CD8 fraction, excluding terminally differentiated effector memory CD45RA+ cells. Generated by immunoSEQ multiplex PCR, the TCRdb table keeps only in-frame clones and is missing some. The sample has millions of clones; over 85% are singletons. The sequenced sample consisted of naive CD8+ T cells sorted from blood. Receptor source: a man younger than 30 in good health.

This chain connects TRBV7-2 to TRBJ2-7; 7 nucleotides agree with TRBD2. Germline V gives CDR1 SGHTA, CDR2 FQGNSA. The CDR3 extends over 15 amino acids. Unmatched junction bases numbered 7, after V lost 4 bases and J lost 1 base. The CDR3 protein is CASSYSSSGSYEQYF. The CDR3 nucleotides read TGTGCCAGCAGCTACTCGAGTAGCGGGTCCTACGAGCAGTACTTC.

The CDR3 is CASSYSGRGMVEQFF. CDR3 nucleotides: TGTGCCAGCAGTTACTCAGGCAGGGGCATGGTTGAGCAGTTCTTC. The chain couples TRBV6-5 to TRBJ2-1; tentatively, D is TRBD1 (6 bases). Trimming removed 0 bases at V and 9 bases at J, with 15 bases between. The V gene's germline CDR1 is MNHEY and CDR2 SVGAGI. This CDR3 region has 15 residues.

The chain employs TRBV7-9 and TRBJ2-1; 11 bases line up with TRBD2. CDR3 length: 16 amino acids. Germline assignment: CDR1 SEHNR and CDR2 FQNEAQ (reference sequence). J lost 7 bases, V lost 1 base, and 6 bases had no gene match. CDR3 DNA: TGTGCCAGCAGCTTAGGCGGTAGCGGGAGGGGTAATGAGCAGTTCTTC. Translation: CASSLGGSGRGNEQFF.

As for this clone: A single base separates this from a much larger clone, so it may be a read error. Other DNA sequences in the same sample also yield this CDR3. The chain carries TRBV19 and TRBJ2-7; 10 nucleotides agree with TRBD1. Germline V gene sequence: CDR1 LNHDA, CDR2 SQIVND (reference sequence). The CDR3 runs 14 residues. With V trimmed by 5 bases and J by 3 bases, 4 bases remained unmatched. In DNA form, the CDR3 reads TGTGCCAGTAGTCCCGGGACAGGGGTCTACGAGCAGTACTTC. Protein product: CASSPGTGVYEQYF.

The J gene is TRBJ2-7, the V gene TRBV30, with D perhaps matching TRBD1 (5 bases). The length of the CDR3 is 13 residues. The ends were cut back, 0 bases at V and 8 bases at J, with 14 bases in the middle. From germline, CDR1 is GTSNPN and CDR2 SVGIG (reference sequence). CDR3 protein: CAWSVLDSGKQYF. The CDR3 coding sequence is TGTGCCTGGAGTGTACTTGATTCAGGGAAGCAGTACTTC.

This chain uses TRBV7-9 with TRBJ2-2; D not certain. Per germline, CDR1 SEHNR and CDR2 FQNEAQ (reference sequence). The CDR3 is 15 amino acids. The V and J ends lost 4 bases and 0 bases respectively, with 9 bases between them. This CDR3 is CASSSAAPNTGELFF. In nucleotides, the CDR3 is TGTGCCAGCAGCTCGGCGGCCCCGAACACCGGGGAGCTGTTTTTT.

This chain joins TRBV9 and TRBJ2-6; no firm D call. Trimming removed 3 bases at V and 1 base at J, with 17 bases between. Germline V lookup: CDR1 SGDLS, CDR2 YYNGEE. CDR3 length equals 18 residues. CDR3 loop: CASSASPGLTSGANVLTF. CDR3 nucleotide sequence: TGTGCCAGCAGCGCCTCCCCCGGGCTAACTTCTGGGGCCAACGTCCTGACTTTC. The entire variable domain, with the rest obtained from reference TRBV9 and TRBJ2-6, is as follows: DSGVTQTPKHLITATGQRVTLRCSPRSGDLSVYWYQQSLDQGLQFLIQYYNGEERAKGNILERFSAQQFPDLHSELNLSSLELGDSALYFCASSASPGLTSGANVLTFGAGSRLTVL.

V gene TRBV6-5 combines with J gene TRBJ1-4; possible D gene TRBD1, 5 bases. CDR1 and CDR2 from the germline V gene are MNHEY and SVGAGI. The CDR3 runs 15 residues. V lost 6 bases to trimming and J lost 5 bases, with 16 bases between them. The CDR3 reads CASRTGWDPNEKLFF. In nucleotides, the CDR3 is TGTGCCAGCAGAACGGGGTGGGACCCGAATGAAAAACTGTTTTTT.

This chain joins TRBV4-1 and TRBJ1-1, with 7 bases matching TRBD1. Germline V gene lookup returns CDR1 MGHRA and CDR2 YSYEKL. The J segment lost 7 bases and the V segment lost 4 bases, leaving 3 bases of the junction unmatched. CDR3 length: 12 amino acids. CDR3 amino acids: CASSLTGDEAFF. The CDR3 DNA follows: TGCGCCAGCAGCCTTACAGGGGATGAAGCTTTCTTT.

The chain combines TRBV4-1 with TRBJ1-2; D unclear. The germline V gene has CDR1 MGHRA and CDR2 YSYEKL. The CDR3 contains 13 residues. Trimming cost V 3 bases and J 6 bases, with 11 bases left between them. Here the CDR3 DNA reads TGCGCCAGCAGCCACCCGGGCCTCGATGGCTACACCTTC. Translated, it gives CASSHPGLDGYTF.

The chain combines TRBV6-6 with TRBJ2-1, with 8 bases fitting TRBD2. CDR3 length: 15 amino acids. Germline trimming cut 6 bases from V and 5 bases from J; bases unmatched to any gene: 9. Germline V gene lookup returns CDR1 MNHNY and CDR2 SVGAGI (reference sequence). The CDR3 reads CASRESGGLHNEQFF. The DNA for the CDR3 is TGTGCCAGCAGGGAAAGCGGGGGCTTACACAATGAGCAGTTCTTC.

The chain recombines TRBV18 with TRBJ2-7; D possibly corresponds to TRBD2 (5 bases). CDR1 and CDR2 from the germline V gene are KGHSH and LQKENI. This CDR3 has 16 residues. V was pared by 4 bases and J by 0 bases, with 16 bases between. The CDR3 spells CASSRGLAANSYEQYF. The CDR3, as DNA: TGTGCCAGCTCACGTGGGCTAGCAGCAAACTCCTACGAGCAGTACTTC.

This clone occurred once. This sequence may be a read error, since a much larger clone differs from it by one base. Other DNA variants within this sample encode the same CDR3. The chain recombines TRBV27 with TRBJ2-2; D gene unclear. Germline-derived CDR1 and CDR2 are MNHEY and SMNVEV (reference sequence). The CDR3 extends over 13 amino acids. Trimming stripped 3 bases from V and 2 bases from J, with 4 bases between. Written as DNA, the CDR3 is TGTGCCAGCAGTTTCCTCAACACCGGGGAGCTGTTTTTT. As protein: CASSFLNTGELFF.

This chain connects TRBV27 to TRBJ2-7, with D perhaps being TRBD1 or TRBD2 (5 bases each). Trimming pared 2 bases from V and 2 bases from J, leaving 10 bases between. This CDR3 is built from 14 residues. Germline V gene lookup returns CDR1 MNHEY and CDR2 SMNVEV (reference sequence). CDR3 residues: CASSLEGPTYEQYF. In DNA form, the CDR3 reads TGTGCCAGCAGTTTAGAGGGGCCTACCTACGAGCAGTACTTC.

This chain uses TRBV7-9 with TRBJ2-1; a possible D gene is TRBD2 (5 bases). Germline lookup yields CDR1 SEHNR and CDR2 FQNEAQ (reference sequence). V was trimmed by 4 bases and J by 4 bases, leaving 23 bases between them. The CDR3 is 18 residues long. The CDR3 DNA reads TGTGCCAGCAGCTCCACCCTTCACGGGGAGTCCCTTTACAATGAGCAGTTCTTC. It encodes CASSSTLHGESLYNEQFF.

This chain connects TRBV2 to TRBJ2-1; D call uncertain. The germline V gene has CDR1 SNHLY and CDR2 FYNNEI. This CDR3 region has 19 residues. V dropped 4 bases and J dropped 5 bases, with 27 bases sitting between them. The CDR3 DNA sequence: TGTGCCAGCAGTGGAGAGGCGCTAGTAGGTGCAGTGGGGAACAATGAGCAGTTCTTC. Amino acid sequence: CASSGEALVGAVGNNEQFF.

The chain is built from TRBV5-8 and TRBJ2-2, with 8 nucleotides matching TRBD1. The germline gives CDR1 SGHTS, CDR2 YDEGEE. Losses at the gene ends were 3 bases for V and 16 bases for J; bases not matched to a gene: 5. This CDR3 comprises 11 residues. The CDR3 DNA is TGTGCCAGCAGCTACGGACAGGGTTGGTTTTTT. Its protein is CASSYGQGWFF.

This chain joins TRBV5-4 and TRBJ2-2, with a possible D match to TRBD2 (6 bases). Per the germline V gene, CDR1 is SGHNT and CDR2 is YYREEE (reference sequence). The CDR3 is 15 residues long. V gave up 0 bases and J gave up 8 bases, with 14 bases separating them. The CDR3 DNA is TGTGCCAGCAGCTTGGGGCTAGCGAGTGCGGGGGAGCTGTTTTTT. Its translation: CASSLGLASAGELFF.

The rearrangement uses TRBV10-1 and TRBJ1-2; 7 bases fit TRBD1. The CDR3 has 13 residues. Germline V gene sequence: CDR1 WNHNN, CDR2 SYGVQD (reference sequence). Trimming took 3 bases from V and 10 from J; bases not matched to a gene: 8. CDR3 protein: CASSDYPTGFYTF. The DNA for the CDR3 is TGCGCCAGCAGTGATTATCCGACAGGGTTCTACACCTTC.

V is TRBV7-6 and J is TRBJ2-7, with D possibly called TRBD1 or TRBD2 (5 bases each). Germline CDR1 and CDR2: SGHVS and FNYEAQ. Between the trimmed V and J ends, which lost 2 bases and 2 bases, there was a span of 13 bases. This CDR3 comprises 15 residues. The CDR3, as DNA: TGTGCCAGCAGCTTACTCACGGGGCCAACCTACGAGCAGTACTTC. It codes for CASSLLTGPTYEQYF.

This chain uses TRBV28 with TRBJ2-3; weak D call: TRBD2 (6 bases). V was cut by 3 bases and J by 6 bases, with 10 bases left in between. The CDR3 length is 13 residues. Germline V gene sequence: CDR1 MDHEN, CDR2 SYDVKM. The CDR3 DNA follows: TGTGCCAGCAGTTTGGCGGGATGGGATACGCAGTATTTT. It codes for CASSLAGWDTQYF.

The DNA of the CDR3 is TGTGCCAGCAGTCAACTCGGGGGTACCTACGAGCAGTACTTC. This sequence encodes CASSQLGGTYEQYF. V is TRBV27 and J is TRBJ2-7; D is perhaps TRBD2 (6 bases). Germline V gives CDR1 MNHEY, CDR2 SMNVEV (reference sequence). The CDR3 totals 14 residues. V was pared by 5 bases and J by 2 bases, with 13 bases between.